This TCR beta chain is drawn from a study of shared clonotypes between healthy human individuals. Profiling relied on immunoSEQ multiplex PCR, and the TCRdb table lists in-frame clones only, not all of them. The sample has roughly 2.6 million clones, around 90% seen once. The junction had 8 bases not matched to a gene; V was cut back by 0 bases and J by 2 bases. The CDR3 is made up of 18 amino acids. Germline CDR1 and CDR2: SGHNT and YENEEA. The chain uses TRBV11-3 and TRBJ2-3; TRBD1 matches at 10 bases. The sequenced material came from naive CD4+ T cells sorted from blood. This sample's subset: CD45RA+ positively selected. The sequence derives from a man aged 18-30 years in good health. The CDR3: CASSLDSRDRGNTDTQYF. CDR3 DNA: TGTGCCAGCAGCTTAGACTCCCGGGACAGGGGAAACACAGATACGCAGTATTTT.